This TCR beta chain was found in a study of response to subunit inactivated influenza vaccine. About this clonotype itself: Antigen: not known.

The V end was cut by 3 bases, the J end by 2 bases, with 11 bases between. This CDR3 has 14 residues. The germline gives CDR1 GTSNPN, CDR2 SVGIG (reference sequence). General study results and limits: Few new T cells, the authors suggested, are recruited by each seasonal influenza vaccination.

TCRdb analysed the RT-PCR reads with MiXCR anew, one entry per CDR3 protein. The sample records 500,000 to 600,000 distinct CDR3 sequences, over 9.5% being singletons. The receptor was isolated from a man in his fifties or sixties who received an inactivated influenza vaccine. V gene TRBV30 combines with J gene TRBJ2-1; weak D call: TRBD2 (6 bases). This material consisted of PBMCs from blood, taken on the day of vaccination. CDR3 DNA: TGTGCCTGGAGGCTCGGCGGGGCCTACAATGAGCAGTTCTTC. Translation gives CAWRLGGAYNEQFF.